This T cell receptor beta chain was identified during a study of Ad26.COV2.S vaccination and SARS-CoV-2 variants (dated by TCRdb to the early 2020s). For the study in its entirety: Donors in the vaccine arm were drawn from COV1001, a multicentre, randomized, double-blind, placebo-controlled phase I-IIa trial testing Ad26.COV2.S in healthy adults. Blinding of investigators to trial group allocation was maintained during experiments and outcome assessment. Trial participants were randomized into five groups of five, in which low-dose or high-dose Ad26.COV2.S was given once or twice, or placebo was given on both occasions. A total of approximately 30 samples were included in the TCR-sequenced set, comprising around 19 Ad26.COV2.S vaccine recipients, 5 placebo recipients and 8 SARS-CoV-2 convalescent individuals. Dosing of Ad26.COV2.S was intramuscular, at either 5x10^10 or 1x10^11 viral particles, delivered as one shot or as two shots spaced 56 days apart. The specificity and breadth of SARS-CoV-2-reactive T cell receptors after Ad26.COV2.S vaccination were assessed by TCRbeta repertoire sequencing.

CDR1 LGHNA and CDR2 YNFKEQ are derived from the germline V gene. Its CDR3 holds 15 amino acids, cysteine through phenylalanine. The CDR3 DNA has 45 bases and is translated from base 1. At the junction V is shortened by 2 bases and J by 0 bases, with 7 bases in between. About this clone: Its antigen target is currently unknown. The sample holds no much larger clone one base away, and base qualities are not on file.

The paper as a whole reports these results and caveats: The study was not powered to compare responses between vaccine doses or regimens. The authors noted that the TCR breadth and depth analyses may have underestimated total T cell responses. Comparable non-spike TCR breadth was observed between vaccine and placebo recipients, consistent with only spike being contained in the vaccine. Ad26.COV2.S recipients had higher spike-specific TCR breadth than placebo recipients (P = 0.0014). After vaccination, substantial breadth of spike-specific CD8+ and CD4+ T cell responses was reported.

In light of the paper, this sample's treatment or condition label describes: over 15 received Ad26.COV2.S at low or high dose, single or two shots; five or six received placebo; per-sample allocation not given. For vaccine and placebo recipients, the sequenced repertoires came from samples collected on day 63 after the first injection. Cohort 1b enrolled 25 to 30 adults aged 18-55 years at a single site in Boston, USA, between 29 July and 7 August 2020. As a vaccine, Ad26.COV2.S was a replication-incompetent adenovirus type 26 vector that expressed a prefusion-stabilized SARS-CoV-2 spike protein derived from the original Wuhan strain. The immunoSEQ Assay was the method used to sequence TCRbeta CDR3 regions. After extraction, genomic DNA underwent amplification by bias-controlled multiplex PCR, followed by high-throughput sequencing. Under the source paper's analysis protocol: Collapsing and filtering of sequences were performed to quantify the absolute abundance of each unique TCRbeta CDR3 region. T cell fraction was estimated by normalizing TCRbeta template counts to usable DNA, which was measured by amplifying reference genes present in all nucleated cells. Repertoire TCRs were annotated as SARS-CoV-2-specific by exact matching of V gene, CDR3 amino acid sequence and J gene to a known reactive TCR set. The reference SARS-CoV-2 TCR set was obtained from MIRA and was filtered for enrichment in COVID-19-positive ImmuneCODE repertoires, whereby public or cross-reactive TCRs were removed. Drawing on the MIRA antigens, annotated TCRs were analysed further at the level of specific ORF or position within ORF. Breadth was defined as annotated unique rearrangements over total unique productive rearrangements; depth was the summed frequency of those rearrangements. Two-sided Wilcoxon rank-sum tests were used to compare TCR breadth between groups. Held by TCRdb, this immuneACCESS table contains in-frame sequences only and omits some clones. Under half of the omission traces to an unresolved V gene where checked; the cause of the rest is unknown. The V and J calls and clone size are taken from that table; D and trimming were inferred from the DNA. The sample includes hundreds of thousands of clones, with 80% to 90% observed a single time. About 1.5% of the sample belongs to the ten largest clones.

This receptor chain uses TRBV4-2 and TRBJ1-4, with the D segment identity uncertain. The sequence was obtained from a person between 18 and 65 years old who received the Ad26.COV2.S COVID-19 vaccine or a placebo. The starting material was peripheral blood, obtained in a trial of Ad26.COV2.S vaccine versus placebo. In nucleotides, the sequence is TGTGCCAGCAGCCAAACAGCTGCAACTAATGAAAAACTGTTTTTT. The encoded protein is CASSQTAATNEKLFF.